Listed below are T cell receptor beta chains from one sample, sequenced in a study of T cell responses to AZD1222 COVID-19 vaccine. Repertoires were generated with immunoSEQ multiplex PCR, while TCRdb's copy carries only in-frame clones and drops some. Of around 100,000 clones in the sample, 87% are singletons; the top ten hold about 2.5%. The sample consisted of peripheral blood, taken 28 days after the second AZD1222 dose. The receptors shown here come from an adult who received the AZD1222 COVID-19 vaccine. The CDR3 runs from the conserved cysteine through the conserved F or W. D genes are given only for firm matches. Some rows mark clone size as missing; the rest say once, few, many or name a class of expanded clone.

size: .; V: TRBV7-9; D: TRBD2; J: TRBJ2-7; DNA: TGTGCCAGCAGCTTCGGTGGGGGGGTGCATCAATACGAGCAGTACTTC; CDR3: CASSFGGGVHQYEQYF
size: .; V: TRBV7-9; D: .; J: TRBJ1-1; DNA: TGTGCCAGCAGGGGAGGGGTTGTCCCGAAGAACACTGAAGCTTTCTTT; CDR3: CASRGGVVPKNTEAFF
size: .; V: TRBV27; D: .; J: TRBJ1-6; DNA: TGTGCCAGCAGTTTATCACCAGGCTCGGGATCACCCCTCCACTTT; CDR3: CASSLSPGSGSPLHF
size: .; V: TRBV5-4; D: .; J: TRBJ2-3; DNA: TGTGCCAGCAGCTCGAGCGGAGGGGTCACAGCAGATACGCAGTATTTT; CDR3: CASSSSGGVTADTQYF
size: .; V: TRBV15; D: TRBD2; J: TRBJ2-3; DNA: TGTGCCACCAGCACTAGACTAGCGGGAGAGGCAGATACGCAGTATTTT; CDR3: CATSTRLAGEADTQYF
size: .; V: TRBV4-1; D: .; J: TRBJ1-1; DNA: TGCGCCAGCAGCCAATCTAGGAACACTGAAGCTTTCTTT; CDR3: CASSQSRNTEAFF
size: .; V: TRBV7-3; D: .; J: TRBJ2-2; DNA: TGTGCCAGCAGCTTAACTAGCGTGGCCGGGGAGCTGTTTTTT; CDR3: CASSLTSVAGELFF
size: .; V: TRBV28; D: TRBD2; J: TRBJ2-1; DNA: TGTGCCAGCAGCCCCGGGGTAGCGGGCTACAATGAGCAGTTCTTC; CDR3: CASSPGVAGYNEQFF
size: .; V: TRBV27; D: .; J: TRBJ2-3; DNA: TGTGCCAGCAGTTTTATTAAGGCGCGGGGCACAGATACGCAGTATTTT; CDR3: CASSFIKARGTDTQYF
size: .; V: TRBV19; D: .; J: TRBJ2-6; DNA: TGTGCCAGTAGGAGCGGAAGGTCTGGGGCCAACGTCCTGACTTTC; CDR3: CASRSGRSGANVLTF
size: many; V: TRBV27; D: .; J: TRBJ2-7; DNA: TGTGCCAGCAGTTTATCACTAGCCCAAGAGCAGTACTTC; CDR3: CASSLSLAQEQYF
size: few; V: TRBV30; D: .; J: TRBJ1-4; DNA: TGTGCCTGGAGTTTAGGGTCTTATGAAAAACTGTTTTTT; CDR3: CAWSLGSYEKLFF
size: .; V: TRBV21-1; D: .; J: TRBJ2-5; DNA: TGTGCCAGCAGTAAAAATAATAAGGGACAGGGGCAAACTGACCCTAAGATCGAGACCCAGTACTTC; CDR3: CASSKNNKGQGQTDPKIETQYF
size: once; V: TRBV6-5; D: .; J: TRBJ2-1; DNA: TGTGCCAGCAGTTACTCGGCTAGCCACCATGAGCAGTTCTTC; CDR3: CASSYSASHHEQFF
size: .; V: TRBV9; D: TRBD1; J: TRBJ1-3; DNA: TGTGCCAGCAGCGGCGGGACAGGGGACTCTGGAAACACCATATATTTT; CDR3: CASSGGTGDSGNTIYF
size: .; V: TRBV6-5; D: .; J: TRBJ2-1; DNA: TGTGCCAGCAGTTATATCCCCGATGAGCAGTTCTTC; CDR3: CASSYIPDEQFF
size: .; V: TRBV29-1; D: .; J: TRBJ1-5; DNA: TGCAGCGTTGTCGTGGTCGGGGATCAGCCCCAGCATTTT; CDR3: CSVVVVGDQPQHF
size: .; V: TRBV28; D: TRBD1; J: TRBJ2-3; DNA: TGTGCCAGCAGAGTAGGGACAGGGAGCACAGATACGCAGTATTTT; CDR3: CASRVGTGSTDTQYF
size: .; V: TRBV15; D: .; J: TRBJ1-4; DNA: TGTGCCACCAGCAGAGAAAGGCTGGAAGAAAAACTGTTTTTT; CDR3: CATSRERLEEKLFF
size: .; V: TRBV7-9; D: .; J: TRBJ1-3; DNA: TGTGCCAGCAGCTTAGTATCGCGTGCTGGAAACACCATATATTTT; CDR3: CASSLVSRAGNTIYF
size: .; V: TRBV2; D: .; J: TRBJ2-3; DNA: TGTGCCAGCAGATCTATCGGTTACACAGATACGCAGTATTTT; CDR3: CASRSIGYTDTQYF
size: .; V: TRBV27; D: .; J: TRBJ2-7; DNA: TGTGCCAGTAGGAGTGGGTACGAGCAGTACTTC; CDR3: CASRSGYEQYF
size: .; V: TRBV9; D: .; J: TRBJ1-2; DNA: TGTGCCAGCAGCGTAGCGGGGCGCTATGGCTACACCTTC; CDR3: CASSVAGRYGYTF
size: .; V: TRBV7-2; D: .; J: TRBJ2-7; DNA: TGTGCCAGCAGCGACCGAAGCGGAGGCCCCCTTAACGAGCAGTACTTC; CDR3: CASSDRSGGPLNEQYF
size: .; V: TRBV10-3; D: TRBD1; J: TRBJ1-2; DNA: TGTGCCATCAGTCACCTCCCGGACAGGGGAGTGGGTAACTATGGCTACACCTTC; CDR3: CAISHLPDRGVGNYGYTF
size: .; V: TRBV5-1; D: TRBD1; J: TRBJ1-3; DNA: TGCGCCAGCAGTCCTACCCAGGGGGGTTTCTCTGGAAACACCATATATTTT; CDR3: CASSPTQGGFSGNTIYF
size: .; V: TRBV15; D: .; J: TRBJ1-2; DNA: TGTGCCACCAGCAGAGACTACGACAAGGGTATTTACTATGGCTACACCTTC; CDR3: CATSRDYDKGIYYGYTF
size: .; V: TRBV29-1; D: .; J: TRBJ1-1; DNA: TGCAGCGTTACCAGGGGTGCGAACACTGAAGCTTTCTTT; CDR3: CSVTRGANTEAFF
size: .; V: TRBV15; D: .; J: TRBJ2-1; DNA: TGTGCCACCAGCAGAGGGGGCAATGAGCAGTTCTTC; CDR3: CATSRGGNEQFF
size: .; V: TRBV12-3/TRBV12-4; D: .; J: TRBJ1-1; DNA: TGTGCCAGCAGTCTTGGGGAAGCTCGGAGGGCTTTCTTT; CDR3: CASSLGEARRAFF
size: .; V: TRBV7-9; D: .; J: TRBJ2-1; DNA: TGTGCCAGCAGCTCCAGGCTCCTCTACAATGAGCAGTTCTTC; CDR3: CASSSRLLYNEQFF
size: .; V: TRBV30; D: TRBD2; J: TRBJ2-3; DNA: TGTGCCTGGAGCGCCTTACATAGCGGGGGGAATACGCAGTATTTT; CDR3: CAWSALHSGGNTQYF
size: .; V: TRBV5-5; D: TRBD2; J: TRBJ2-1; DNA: TGTGCCAGCAGCACGGGACTAGCGGACTACAATGAGCAGTTCTTC; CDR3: CASSTGLADYNEQFF
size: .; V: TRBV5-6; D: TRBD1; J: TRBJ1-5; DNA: TGTGCCAGCAGCTTATCCCACAGGGGGAGTCATCAGCCCCAGCATTTT; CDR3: CASSLSHRGSHQPQHF
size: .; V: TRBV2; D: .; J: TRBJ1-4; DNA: TGTGCCAGCAGGGGGCTATCTAATGAAAAACTGTTTTTT; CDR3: CASRGLSNEKLFF
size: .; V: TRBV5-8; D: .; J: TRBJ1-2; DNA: TGTGCCAGCATACTTAACTATGGCTACACCTTC; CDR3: CASILNYGYTF
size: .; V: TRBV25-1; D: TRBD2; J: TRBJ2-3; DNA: TGTGCCAGCAGTCGGACTAGCGGTAGCACAGATACGCAGTATTTT; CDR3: CASSRTSGSTDTQYF
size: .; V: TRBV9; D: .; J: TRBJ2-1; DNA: TGTGCCAGCAGCGTAGTTGCGAGCGTAGGCTCCTACAATGAGCAGTTCTTC; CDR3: CASSVVASVGSYNEQFF
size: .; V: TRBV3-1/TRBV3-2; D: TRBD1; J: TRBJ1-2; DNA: TGTGCCAGCAGCCACCGGGACAGGGGGCTCAACTATGGCTACACCTTC; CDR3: CASSHRDRGLNYGYTF
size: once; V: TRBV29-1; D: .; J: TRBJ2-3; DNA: TGCAGCGTTGAGGGATTTATGACAGATACGCAGTATTTT; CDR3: CSVEGFMTDTQYF
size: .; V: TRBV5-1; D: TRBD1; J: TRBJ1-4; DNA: TGCGCCAGCAGCGTGGGACAGAGGGAAAAACTGTTTTTT; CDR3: CASSVGQREKLFF
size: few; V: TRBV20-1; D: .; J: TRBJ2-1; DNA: TGCAGTGCACAGACGGACAATGAGCAGTTCTTC; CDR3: CSAQTDNEQFF